This is a list of T cell receptor beta chains from one sample in a study of cytomegalovirus exposure and HLA in healthy donors. Only in-frame clones appear in the TCRdb table, and some are missing; sequencing was by immunoSEQ multiplex PCR. The repertoire holds nearly 110,000 clones, 74% seen once, with around 15% in the top ten. Sequencing was performed on PBMCs. The receptor set was obtained from a woman aged 35 to 49 in good health and CMV-seropositive. Each CDR3 is given with its conserved first and last residue. Each record gives: clone size, D gene, J gene, V gene, CDR3 DNA, CDR3 protein. The D gene is left open where the match is weak. Expanded clones get a size class; other rows say once, few or many, or leave the size out.

NA,TRBD1,TRBJ2-1,TRBV6-5,TGTGCCAGCAGCTTGGACAGGGGCTCCTACAATGAGCAGTTCTTC,CASSLDRGSYNEQFF
NA,NA,TRBJ2-3,TRBV29-1,TGCAGCGTTGAACGGAGCGGTTACACAGATACGCAGTATTTT,CSVERSGYTDTQYF
NA,NA,TRBJ2-3,TRBV14,TGTGCCAGCAGCCACCAAGAGCGCACAGATACGCAGTATTTT,CASSHQERTDTQYF
NA,NA,TRBJ1-5,TRBV30,TGTGCCGGGACGTTTGGGGCCTTTCAGCCCCAGCATTTT,CAGTFGAFQPQHF
NA,TRBD1,TRBJ1-4,TRBV7-9,TGTGCCAGCAGCTCCGGGACAGCTAATGAAAAACTGTTTTTT,CASSSGTANEKLFF
NA,NA,TRBJ1-2,TRBV30,TGCATCTCCCTTGCAGGCAGGCATGGCTACACCTTC,CISLAGRHGYTF
NA,NA,TRBJ1-1,TRBV11-1,TGTGCCAGCAGCCTCACCAGGGCCACTGAAGCTTTCTTT,CASSLTRATEAFF
many,TRBD1,TRBJ1-4,TRBV27,TGTGCCAGCAGTTTCAGGGGGCGGAGAGATGAAAAACTGTTTTTT,CASSFRGRRDEKLFF
NA,NA,TRBJ2-2,TRBV9,TGTGCCAGCAGCGTAGGTGGAGCCTACACCGGGGAGCTGTTTTTT,CASSVGGAYTGELFF
NA,NA,TRBJ1-2,TRBV6-1,TGTGCCAGCAGCGCCCGACACTCTAACTATGGCTACACCTTC,CASSARHSNYGYTF